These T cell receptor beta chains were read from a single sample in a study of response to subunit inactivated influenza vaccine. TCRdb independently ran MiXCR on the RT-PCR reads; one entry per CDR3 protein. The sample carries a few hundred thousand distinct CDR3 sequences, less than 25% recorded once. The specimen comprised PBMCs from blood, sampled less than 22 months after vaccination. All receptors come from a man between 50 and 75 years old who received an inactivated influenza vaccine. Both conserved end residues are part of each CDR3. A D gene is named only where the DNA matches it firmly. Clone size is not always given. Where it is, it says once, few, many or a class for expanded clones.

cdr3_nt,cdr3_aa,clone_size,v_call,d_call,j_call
TGTGCCAGCAGTAGGGACTCTAGCAATCAGCCCCAGCATTTT,CASSRDSSNQPQHF,.,TRBV12-3/TRBV12-4,.,TRBJ1-5
TGCAGCGGTAGCGGGATGTCGGATGAGCAGTTCTTC,CSGSGMSDEQFF,few,TRBV29-1,TRBD2,TRBJ2-1
TGTGCCAGCAGTATAGGGACACGTAATGAAGCTTTCTTT,CASSIGTRNEAFF,many,TRBV12-3/TRBV12-4,.,TRBJ1-1
TGTGCCAGCAGTTCCGGGGAACAGTTCGCCAACTATGGCTACACCTTC,CASSSGEQFANYGYTF,few,TRBV12-3/TRBV12-4,.,TRBJ1-2
TGCGCCAGCAGCCAAGATAGGGGGGGGCTGAACACTGAAGCTTTCTTT,CASSQDRGGLNTEAFF,few,TRBV4-3,.,TRBJ1-1
TGCGCCAGCAGCCCGGCAGTGAGTGGAGGGGGCTATGTTGCTTTCTTT,CASSPAVSGGGYVAFF,few,TRBV5-1,TRBD1,TRBJ1-1
TGTGCCAGCAGCCCGACAGGCTACTCCTACGAGCAGTACTTC,CASSPTGYSYEQYF,.,TRBV12-3/TRBV12-4,.,TRBJ2-7
TGTGCCTCCGGTAGACTAGCGGGAAGCTCCTACAATGAGCAGTTCTTC,CASGRLAGSSYNEQFF,.,TRBV12-3/TRBV12-4,TRBD2,TRBJ2-1
TGCAGTGCTAGTTACAGGGGAAGAAAGACCCAGTACTTC,CSASYRGRKTQYF,.,TRBV20-1,TRBD1,TRBJ2-5
TGTGCCAGCAGCCAGGAGCGGGGGAGTGAGCAGTTCTTC,CASSQERGSEQFF,.,TRBV7-2,TRBD2,TRBJ2-1
TGTGCCAGCAGCCAGGGACAGACTATTAATGAAAAACTGTTTTTT,CASSQGQTINEKLFF,many,TRBV9,TRBD1,TRBJ1-4
TGTGCCTGGAGTGTACCGGGACAGGGTAGGCGGAATTCACCCCTCCACTTT,CAWSVPGQGRRNSPLHF,.,TRBV30,TRBD1,TRBJ1-6
TGTGCCACTAGTCTCGGGACTAGCGGGGGCAATGAGCAGTTCTTC,CATSLGTSGGNEQFF,.,TRBV24-1,TRBD2,TRBJ2-1
TGTGCCAGCAGTTATCCCCTGGGAGTAGCTAGCACAGATACGCAGTATTTT,CASSYPLGVASTDTQYF,.,TRBV12-3/TRBV12-4,.,TRBJ2-3
TGTGCCAGTAGTACCAGCTCACAGGGGGGGAGCACTGAAGCTTTCTTT,CASSTSSQGGSTEAFF,.,TRBV19,TRBD1,TRBJ1-1
TGCAGTGCTAGCAATGAGCAGTTCTTC,CSASNEQFF,.,TRBV20-1,.,TRBJ2-1
TGTGCCAGCAGCTACAACTCGGACGAGAAGTTCTTC,CASSYNSDEKFF,.,TRBV7-9,.,TRBJ2-1
TGTGCCAGCAGCCGCACGGGCGAGAGAGATACGCAGTATTTT,CASSRTGERDTQYF,few,TRBV7-2,.,TRBJ2-3
TGCAGTGCTCCCGCCCTCCGGGACAGCTACGAGCAGTACTTC,CSAPALRDSYEQYF,.,TRBV20-1,TRBD1,TRBJ2-7
TGTGCCAGCAGCCTGACAGCACCTGGAAACACCATATATTTT,CASSLTAPGNTIYF,few,TRBV7-9,.,TRBJ1-3